This T cell receptor (beta chain) emerged from a study of T-cell reconstitution after alpha-beta-depleted transplantation in children. This clonotype was recorded many times. Preparation of the TCRbeta library involved a method that used unique molecular identifiers. TCRdb itself ran the PCR reads through MiXCR, one entry per CDR3 protein. The sample holds under 300,000 distinct CDR3 sequences, more than 7.5% seen once. Germline V gene data show CDR1 as MRHNA and CDR2 as SNTAGT. Trimming removed 0 bases at V and 1 base at J, with 8 bases between. The CDR3 sequence is 15 residues long. The clonotype comes from a human donor who donated a stem cell graft to a child with SCID. Here the sequenced sample was PBMCs from the stem cell graft donor, taken from the stem cell graft. This chain uses TRBV6-4 with TRBJ2-3; D may be TRBD2 (6 bases). CDR3 residues: CASSDSASGTDTQYF. CDR3 DNA sequence: TGTGCCAGCAGTGACTCGGCTAGCGGCACAGATACGCAGTATTTT.